The 20 T cell receptor beta chains in this list originate from one sample, sequenced in a study of relationships among human T cell subsets. The T cell receptor alpha and beta CDR3 regions were amplified from mRNA by semiquantitative ARM-PCR. ARM-PCR used tagged nested gene-specific primers, then communal superprimers for exponential amplification. Using its own MiXCR run on the multiplex PCR reads, TCRdb lists one record per CDR3 protein. The data hold about 2,400 distinct CDR3 sequences, with 40% to 50% observed a single time. Sequencing was done on a sample of activated T cells sorted from blood. The subset: CD45RA-RO-CD69+ activated T cells. These receptors were taken from a man in his forties in good health.

This clonotype turned up a few times. V gene TRBV28 combines with J gene TRBJ2-7; maybe TRBD2 (5 bases). CDR1 is MDHEN, CDR2 SYDVKM, per germline. With 6 bases removed from V and 7 bases from J, the gap between germline ends came to 16 bases. The CDR3 spans 13 residues. The CDR3 loop is CASRREAPTEQYF. The CDR3 DNA sequence: TGTGCCAGCAGACGGGAAGCCCCTACAGAGCAGTACTTC.

As for this clonotype: Mismatch with germline at one junction end may stem from a read error. The chain joins TRBV11-2 to TRBJ2-7, with unresolved D. The CDR3 spans 12 residues. Germline V gene lookup returns CDR1 SGHAT and CDR2 FQNNGV. The CDR3, as DNA: TGTACCAGCACTATGCCACCCTACGAGCAGTACTTC. This encodes CTSTMPPYEQYF.

The rearrangement joins TRBV29-1 to TRBJ2-7, with no clear D. Trimming left V 5 bases short and J 0 bases short, with 11 bases between. The CDR3 has 13 amino acids. Per germline, CDR1 SQVTM and CDR2 ANQGSEA. The CDR3 loop is CSVRGGLSYEQYF. CDR3 nucleotides: TGCAGCGTTCGAGGTGGGCTCTCCTACGAGCAGTACTTC.

The gene calls are TRBV7-9 and TRBJ2-1; D ambiguous. The V end lost 1 base, the J end lost 8 bases, and 9 bases lay between the germline ends. This CDR3 is built from 13 residues. Germline lookup yields CDR1 SEHNR and CDR2 FQNEAQ (reference sequence). CDR3 sequence: CASSLGVLYEQFF. CDR3 sequence (DNA): TGTGCCAGCAGCTTAGGGGTCTTGTATGAGCAGTTCTTC. Using reference TRBV7-9 and TRBJ2-1 for the parts outside the CDR3, the full variable domain is DTGVSQNPRHKITKRGQNVTFRCDPISEHNRLYWYRQTLGQGPEFLTYFQNEAQLEKSRLLSDRFSAERPKGSFSTLEIQRTEQGDSAMYLCASSLGVLYEQFFGPGTRLTVL.

This clonotype was seen a few times. The genes are TRBV20-1 and TRBJ2-7; 8 bases agree with TRBD2. Germline CDR1 is DFQATT and CDR2 is SNEGSKA (reference sequence). The CDR3 has 13 amino acids. In nucleotides, the CDR3 is TGCAGCATGTCGCGGGAGGATCTCTACGAGCAGTACTTC. Its protein is CSMSREDLYEQYF.

The table lists this clonotype with a few counts. J is TRBJ1-2 and V is TRBV7-9; no reliable D call. The CDR3 consists of 13 residues. V was shortened by 3 bases and J by 7 bases, with 12 bases between the two germline ends. Germline V lookup: CDR1 SEHNR, CDR2 FQNEAQ (reference sequence). The CDR3 region is CASSFDGPAGYTF. Here the CDR3 DNA reads TGTGCCAGCAGCTTCGACGGTCCGGCTGGCTACACCTTC.

The J gene is TRBJ2-7, the V gene TRBV19; 9 nucleotides agree with TRBD1. This CDR3 comprises 14 residues. The germline CDR1 and CDR2 sequences are LNHDA and SQIVND (reference sequence). J lost 4 bases, V lost 7 bases, and 8 bases had no gene match. CDR3 coding DNA: TGTGCCAGTACTCCGACAGGGGGAATTTACGAGCAGTACTTC. Translation gives CASTPTGGIYEQYF. Looking up the rest from reference TRBV19 and TRBJ2-7 gives the full variable domain: DGGITQSPKYLFRKEGQNVTLSCEQNLNHDAMYWYRQDPGQGLRLIYYSQIVNDFQKGDIAEGYSVSREKKESFPLTVTSAQKNPTAFYLCASTPTGGIYEQYFGPGTRLTVT.

The chain has TRBV12-3 or TRBV12-4 and TRBJ1-1; D is unresolved. This CDR3 contains 12 residues. Trimming shortened V by 2 bases and J by 11 bases, and 12 bases separated the two germline ends. CDR3 sequence: CASSLTRGNAFF. The CDR3 coding sequence is TGTGCCAGCAGTTTAACGAGAGGAAACGCTTTCTTT.

The chain joins TRBV11-2 to TRBJ1-4; D not resolved. Germline V gene sequence: CDR1 SGHAT, CDR2 FQNNGV. The CDR3 extends over 15 amino acids. Trimming stripped 5 bases from V and 8 bases from J, with 18 bases between. In DNA, the CDR3 is TGTGCCAGCAGCGGCCTTAGGCGGTTCCCAGAAAAACTGTTTTTT. It codes for CASSGLRRFPEKLFF.

V and J are TRBV11-2 and TRBJ2-7; TRBD2 agrees at 7 bases. Germline CDR1 reads SGHAT; CDR2 reads FQNNGV. V was clipped by 5 bases and J by 0 bases; unmatched bases: 7. The CDR3 loop spans 15 amino acids. DNA of the CDR3: TGTGCCAGCAGCGTCGCCGGGACTACCTCCTACGAGCAGTACTTC. As protein: CASSVAGTTSYEQYF.

The chain is built from TRBV28 and TRBJ1-2, with 7 bases aligning to TRBD1. J gave up 6 bases and V 8 bases, and 6 bases lay outside the gene matches. Germline CDR1 MDHEN, CDR2 SYDVKM. The CDR3 has 12 amino acids. The CDR3 DNA reads TGTGCCAGCGAAGACAGGGCAGATGGCTACACCTTC. This codes for CASEDRADGYTF.

This chain uses TRBV28 with TRBJ2-3; D is unresolved. Germline V gives CDR1 MDHEN, CDR2 SYDVKM. V lost 6 bases and J lost 1, with 2 bases in between. There are 11 residues in the CDR3. The CDR3 spells CASRRTDTQYF. CDR3 in DNA: TGTGCCAGCAGACGCACAGATACGCAGTATTTT.

This clonotype appeared a few times. V usage is TRBV11-2 and J usage is TRBJ2-7, with D maybe TRBD2 (6 bases). The CDR3 sequence is 15 residues long. Deletions cut 6 bases from V and 0 bases from J, with 15 bases between. Germline V gene data show CDR1 as SGHAT and CDR2 as FQNNGV. The CDR3 is CASSSIAASSYEQYF. CDR3 nucleotide sequence: TGTGCCAGCAGTTCCATAGCGGCCAGCTCCTACGAGCAGTACTTC.

The chain combines TRBV19 with TRBJ2-7; 7 nucleotides align to TRBD2. Germline CDR1 reads LNHDA; CDR2 reads SQIVND (reference sequence). The V segment lost 6 bases and the J segment 2 bases; nucleotides outside the gene matches: 10. The CDR3 spans 15 residues. CDR3 region: CASRWSSGPTYEQYF. CDR3 bases: TGTGCCAGTAGATGGTCTAGCGGACCAACCTACGAGCAGTACTTC.

This chain links TRBV12-3 or TRBV12-4 with TRBJ2-5; D could derive from TRBD1 or TRBD2 (5 bases each). Trimming removed 4 bases at V and 5 bases at J, with 14 bases between. This CDR3 is built from 14 residues. The CDR3 loop is CASSSGALPETQYF. In DNA, the CDR3 is TGTGCCAGCAGTTCCGGGGCTCTGCCGGAGACCCAGTACTTC.

The rearrangement uses TRBV30 and TRBJ2-7; D remains ambiguous. The CDR3 has 11 amino acids. The V and J ends lost 0 bases and 9 bases respectively, with 9 bases between them. Germline V CDR1 and CDR2: GTSNPN, SVGIG (reference sequence). The CDR3 here is CAWSVRGGQYF. The CDR3, as DNA: TGTGCCTGGAGTGTACGAGGTGGGCAGTACTTC.

The gene calls are TRBV7-8 and TRBJ1-5; D is ambiguous. The CDR3 runs to 15 residues. Trimming removed 5 bases at V and 3 bases at J, with 14 bases between. The germline V gene encodes CDR1 SGHVS and CDR2 FQNEAQ. As DNA, the CDR3 is TGTGCCAGCAGCATAGGCGGAAACCTCAATCAGCCCCAGCATTTT. Translating gives CASSIGGNLNQPQHF. Filled out from reference TRBV7-8 and TRBJ1-5, the complete variable domain reads GAGVSQSPRYKVAKRGQDVALRCDPISGHVSLFWYQQALGQGPEFLTYFQNEAQLDKSGLPSDRFFAERPEGSVSTLKIQRTQQEDSAVYLCASSIGGNLNQPQHFGDGTRLSIL.

By frequency in the sample, this clonotype is large (0.1 to 1%). This chain uses TRBV2 with TRBJ2-1, with D possibly being TRBD2 (5 bases). V gave up 6 bases and J gave up 2 bases, with 8 bases separating them. This CDR3 region has 13 residues. Germline CDR1 reads SNHLY; CDR2 reads FYNNEI. As DNA, the CDR3 is TGTGCCAGCAGCGTGGGAGCCTACAATGAGCAGTTCTTC. Encoded protein: CASSVGAYNEQFF.

The chain links TRBV6-4 to TRBJ2-1; D gene ambiguous. The V gene's germline CDR1 is MRHNA and CDR2 SNTAGT. This CDR3 comprises 13 residues. V was shortened by 2 bases and J by 7 bases, with 9 bases between the two germline ends. The DNA of the CDR3 is TGTGCCAGCAGTGACGGTCCACAAAATGAGCAGTTCTTC. Protein product: CASSDGPQNEQFF.

This chain links TRBV27 with TRBJ1-3; D gene uncertain. Germline V gives CDR1 MNHEY, CDR2 SMNVEV (reference sequence). This CDR3 is built from 13 residues. The V gene lost 7 bases and the J gene lost 0 bases, with 7 bases spanning the gap. CDR3 bases: TGTGCCAGCAAAGACTACTCTGGAAACACCATATATTTT. Protein: CASKDYSGNTIYF.